This T cell receptor beta chain was captured by sequencing in a study of control samples from healthy donors and cancer patients (TCRdb year 2020). The CDR3 holds 19 amino acids from the cysteine to the phenylalanine. The only DNA kept is the CDR3, 57 bases in frame from the first base. The CDR1 and CDR2 encoded by the germline V gene are SGHRS and YFSETQ. The germline V end is reduced by 4 bases and the J end by 2 bases; junction bases left unmatched: 20. Receptors were amplified or captured by the immunoSEQ multiplex PCR assay. The source is immuneACCESS, and TCRdb retained only in-frame sequences with V and J called. Part of the clones is not carried over; for the studies checked, unresolved V genes explain less than half of this, and the remainder is unexplained. Within this sample are 50,000 to 65,000 clones, with 75% to 95% of them counted one time only. The top ten clones comprise approximately 0.95% of the sample.

With regard to this clone: The antigen this receptor binds is unknown. No base quality information exists; no much larger clone differs at one position.

This TCR was recovered from a man aged 25-45 years with colorectal cancer. The receptor chain draws on TRBV5-1 and TRBJ1-2; TRBD1 agrees with 7 junctional bases. Sequencing was carried out using PBMCs. The CDR3 protein sequence reads: CASSPGAGTVETLNYGYTF. The DNA sequence reads TGCGCCAGCAGCCCCGGAGCCGGGACAGTCGAGACACTCAACTATGGCTACACCTTC.